This T cell receptor beta chain was observed in a study of blood T cell repertoires in COVID-19. Germline V lookup: CDR1 SGDLS, CDR2 YYNGEE. Trimming cost V 3 bases and J 4 bases, with 16 bases left between them. The CDR3 length is 15 residues. Repertoires were generated with immunoSEQ multiplex PCR, while TCRdb's copy carries only in-frame clones and drops some. The data show around 200,000 clones, about 85% seen once. The chain employs TRBV9 and TRBJ1-1, with TRBD1 as a possible D gene (6 bases). The specimen sequenced was PBMCs or T cells enriched from blood (not recorded which). The receptor was derived from a middle-aged man who had recovered from COVID-19. The CDR3 loop reads CASSAHRELGTEAFF. The CDR3 DNA sequence: TGTGCCAGCAGCGCCCACAGGGAATTGGGCACTGAAGCTTTCTTT.